Below are 20 T cell receptor beta chains sequenced from a single sample in a study of post-analysis software for immune sequencing data. The authors incorporated unique molecular identifiers into the TCR beta cDNA libraries. TCRdb re-analysed the PCR reads in MiXCR, keeping a single row per CDR3 protein. This sample has roughly 650,000 distinct CDR3 sequences, with approximately 59% found just once. Their antigens remain unidentified. Points from the study as a whole: Controls had lower frequencies than patients of five TRBV segments, which included TRBV5-6, TRBV5-1 and TRBV20-1.

The sequencing sample was made of blood. The receptors originated from a girl aged 2-10 years with multiple sclerosis.

The chain couples TRBV20-1 to TRBJ2-5; 14 bases agree with TRBD2. Germline V lookup: CDR1 DFQATT, CDR2 SNEGSKA (reference sequence). CDR3 length equals 18 residues. Germline trimming cut 3 bases from V and 1 base from J; bases unmatched to any gene: 10. The CDR3 sequence is CSASFGLAGGSIQETQYF. As DNA, the CDR3 is TGCAGTGCTAGTTTCGGACTAGCGGGGGGATCCATCCAAGAGACCCAGTACTTC.

This chain links TRBV11-2 with TRBJ2-1; 10 bases are a match to TRBD1. The length of the CDR3 is 14 residues. Germline V lookup: CDR1 SGHAT, CDR2 FQNNGV. Germline trimming cut 7 bases from V and 5 bases from J; bases unmatched to any gene: 5. Here the CDR3 reads CASTGTGENNEQFF. CDR3 nucleotide sequence: TGTGCCAGCACCGGGACAGGGGAAAACAATGAGCAGTTCTTC.

This clonotype was seen more than once but under ten times. The chain links TRBV6-6 to TRBJ2-5; TRBD2 aligns across 8 bases. The CDR3 covers 14 residues. Trimming took 2 bases from V and 2 from J; bases not matched to a gene: 1. In germline, CDR1 is MNHNY, CDR2 SVGAGI (reference sequence). The CDR3, as DNA: TGTGCCAGCAGTTACCTAGCGGGTCAAGAGACCCAGTACTTC. Protein product: CASSYLAGQETQYF.

The table lists this clonotype with a count of one. The chain is built from TRBV7-9 and TRBJ2-5, with a tentative D call TRBD2 (5 bases). V lost 0 bases to trimming and J lost 3 bases, with 11 bases between them. CDR3 size: 15 residues. Germline values: CDR1 SEHNR, CDR2 FQNEAQ (reference sequence). The DNA for the CDR3 is TGTGCCAGCAGCTTAGCTACGGAGGTGGAAGAGACCCAGTACTTC. Its protein is CASSLATEVEETQYF.

In this sample, this clonotype turned up many times. The chain combines TRBV12-3 or TRBV12-4 with TRBJ2-5; D unclear. The CDR3 covers 11 residues. The V end was cut by 6 bases, the J end by 3 bases, with 5 bases between. CDR3 in DNA: TGTGCCAGCAGCTTAAAAGAGACCCAGTACTTC. It is translated as CASSLKETQYF.

This clonotype was picked up a small number of times. The rearrangement joins TRBV4-2 to TRBJ2-2; D gene uncertain. Germline V gene lookup returns CDR1 LGHNA and CDR2 YNFKEQ. V lost 0 bases and J 4 bases, leaving 6 bases between the germline ends. The length of the CDR3 is 14 residues. CDR3 sequence (DNA): TGTGCCAGCAGCCAAGATCTCGGCACCGGGGAGCTGTTTTTT. The encoded protein is CASSQDLGTGELFF.

This sequence joins TRBV7-8 and TRBJ2-3; D assignment may be TRBD1 or TRBD2 (6 bases each). The germline V gene encodes CDR1 SGHVS and CDR2 FQNEAQ. Trimming took off 5 bases at V and 4 bases at J, with 22 bases between the two ends. There are 17 residues in the CDR3. The CDR3 sequence: CASSVTPRWGAADTQYF. The CDR3 nucleotides read TGTGCCAGCAGCGTAACGCCCCGGTGGGGGGCCGCAGATACGCAGTATTTT.

The table lists this clonotype with a few counts. The rearrangement uses TRBV11-3 and TRBJ2-5; D not certain. The germline V gene encodes CDR1 SGHNT and CDR2 YENEEA. The CDR3 sequence is 16 residues long. Between the trimmed V and J ends, which lost 1 base and 1 base, there was a span of 13 bases. CDR3 residues: CASSLGSRSVQETQYF. CDR3 DNA: TGTGCCAGCAGCTTAGGTTCCCGGAGCGTCCAAGAGACCCAGTACTTC.

The chain recombines TRBV7-9 with TRBJ2-3; D unclear. The V gene lost 1 base and the J gene lost 3 bases, with 17 bases spanning the gap. This CDR3 is 17 amino acids long. Germline V lookup: CDR1 SEHNR, CDR2 FQNEAQ (reference sequence). The CDR3 sequence is CASSLERWDSSTDTQYF. DNA for the CDR3: TGTGCCAGCAGCTTAGAGAGGTGGGATTCCTCTACAGATACGCAGTATTTT.

In its sample, this clonotype was seen once. The CDR3, as DNA: TGCGCCAGCAGCTTTGACGGAACTAATGAAAAACTGTTTTTT. The encoded protein is CASSFDGTNEKLFF. This rearrangement joins TRBV5-1 to TRBJ1-4; D is undetermined. V dropped 2 bases and J dropped 1 base, with 6 bases sitting between them. CDR1 SGHRS and CDR2 YFSETQ come from the germline V gene. The CDR3 is made up of 14 amino acids.

This rearrangement joins TRBV20-1 to TRBJ2-3, with 13 bases that match TRBD2. The germline V gene encodes CDR1 DFQATT and CDR2 SNEGSKA (reference sequence). The CDR3 totals 15 residues. V lost 3 bases, J lost 4 bases, and 4 bases stayed unmatched. The CDR3 sequence: CSARGGLAGPDTQYF. The DNA for the CDR3 is TGCAGTGCTAGGGGGGGACTAGCGGGACCAGATACGCAGTATTTT.

The chain combines TRBV20-1 with TRBJ2-1, with D perhaps matching TRBD1 (6 bases). The V end lost 3 bases, the J end lost 0 bases, and 9 bases lay between the germline ends. Germline-derived CDR1 and CDR2 are DFQATT and SNEGSKA (reference sequence). The CDR3 contains 14 residues. CDR3 sequence: CSARLGGSYNEQFF. Here the CDR3 DNA reads TGCAGTGCTAGGTTAGGGGGCTCCTACAATGAGCAGTTCTTC.

The V and J genes are TRBV5-1 and TRBJ1-1, with a weak D call TRBD1 (6 bases). The CDR3 spans 13 residues. V gave up 6 bases and J gave up 3 bases, with 12 bases separating them. Germline values: CDR1 SGHRS, CDR2 YFSETQ. CDR3 nucleotide sequence: TGCGCCAGCATAGGTGGGGGGCACACTGAAGCTTTCTTT. This gives the protein CASIGGGHTEAFF.

CDR3 loop: CSVEDRVGATYNEQFF. As DNA, the CDR3 is TGCAGCGTTGAAGATCGTGTGGGGGCCACCTACAATGAGCAGTTCTTC. The chain recombines TRBV29-1 with TRBJ2-1, with D maybe TRBD1 (6 bases). Germline-derived CDR1 and CDR2 are SQVTM and ANQGSEA. Trimming took 0 bases from V and 2 from J, leaving 14 bases between them. This CDR3 has 16 amino acids.

This chain connects TRBV7-6 to TRBJ1-1; D is unclear. The CDR3 sequence is 12 residues long. The ends were cut back, 1 base at V and 8 bases at J, with 8 bases in the middle. The germline V gene encodes CDR1 SGHVS and CDR2 FNYEAQ. DNA for the CDR3: TGTGCCAGCAGCTTAGGGTCCGGGGAAGCTTTCTTT. Residues: CASSLGSGEAFF.

J is TRBJ2-3 and V is TRBV6-5; 7 positions match TRBD2. There are 13 residues in the CDR3. The V gene's germline CDR1 is MNHEY and CDR2 SVGAGI. The V segment lost 8 bases and the J segment 3 bases; nucleotides outside the gene matches: 5. The CDR3 sequence is CASSWGGTDTQYF. The CDR3 bases are TGTGCCAGCTCCTGGGGGGGGACAGATACGCAGTATTTT.

V is TRBV4-2 and J is TRBJ2-2; D is uncertain. This CDR3 contains 13 residues. V gave up 3 bases and J gave up 5 bases, with 7 bases separating them. Germline V gives CDR1 LGHNA, CDR2 YNFKEQ. The DNA for the CDR3 is TGTGCCAGCAGCCAGGACGAAACCGGGGAGCTGTTTTTT. Its translation: CASSQDETGELFF.

The chain has TRBV6-5 and TRBJ2-5, with TRBD2 matching 11 bases. With the DNA end fitting TRBJ2-7 better, the J assignment may be wrong. From germline, CDR1 is MNHEY and CDR2 SVGAGI. The length of the CDR3 is 14 residues. This CDR3 reads CASRTGTSGGEQYF. DNA of the CDR3: TGTGCCAGCAGAACCGGGACTAGCGGTGGCGAGCAGTACTTC.

A word on this clonotype: One end of the junction is discordant with germline, which a read error may explain. The chain joins TRBV5-5 to TRBJ2-3; no clear D. The CDR3 runs 13 residues. Germline lookup yields CDR1 SGHKS and CDR2 YYEKEE (reference sequence). CDR3 sequence: CVSSLGSTDTQYF. In DNA form, the CDR3 reads TGTGTCAGCAGCTTAGGCAGCACAGATACGCAGTATTTT.

Notes on this clonotype: Its ends do not fully match the called genes, so a read error is possible. CDR3 region: CAGSLVWDRNTEAFF. As DNA, the CDR3 is TGTGCCGGCAGCTTAGTATGGGACAGGAACACTGAAGCTTTCTTT. The V and J genes are TRBV7-8 and TRBJ1-1, with TRBD1 matching 7 bases. Looked up from germline, CDR1 is SGHVS and CDR2 is FQNEAQ. The CDR3 loop spans 15 amino acids. Full variable domain (missing parts from reference TRBV7-8 and TRBJ1-1): GAGVSQSPRYKVAKRGQDVALRCDPISGHVSLFWYQQALGQGPEFLTYFQNEAQLDKSGLPSDRFFAERPEGSVSTLKIQRTQQEDSAVYLCAGSLVWDRNTEAFFGQGTRLTVV.